A selection of T cell receptor beta chains follows, all from one sample in a study of blood T cell repertoires in COVID-19. The assay was immunoSEQ multiplex PCR, and TCRdb's table has in-frame clones only and misses some. The sample shows some 130,000 clones, approximately 80% of them seen only once. Sequenced sample: peripheral blood. Receptor source: a man aged 70-80 years with acute or convalescent COVID-19. Each CDR3 is given with its conserved first and last residue. D genes are given only for firm matches. Size is omitted from some rows. Given values are once, few, many or a class for expanded clones.

CDR3	DNA	V	size	J	D
CASSQTPSGNTIYF	TGTGCCAGCAGCCAAACTCCCTCTGGAAACACCATATATTTT	TRBV3-1/TRBV3-2	once	TRBJ1-3	-
CASSKVKAQESDTEAFF	TGTGCCAGCAGCAAAGTAAAGGCACAAGAAAGCGACACTGAAGCTTTCTTT	TRBV21-1	once	TRBJ1-1	-
CASSVGTVDNEQFF	TGTGCCAGCAGCGTAGGAACAGTAGACAATGAGCAGTTCTTC	TRBV9	-	TRBJ2-1	-
CAWSLGPLGAGQPQHF	TGTGCCTGGAGCCTAGGACCTTTGGGGGCAGGTCAGCCCCAGCATTTT	TRBV30	-	TRBJ1-5	-
CSVYQGADTQYF	TGCAGCGTTTACCAGGGGGCAGATACGCAGTATTTT	TRBV29-1	-	TRBJ2-3	TRBD1
CASSLQDYRGRGQETQYF	TGCGCCAGCAGCCTACAAGATTACCGCGGCAGGGGCCAAGAGACCCAGTACTTC	TRBV4-1	few	TRBJ2-5	-
CASSPVGGARNSPLHF	TGTGCCAGCAGCCCTGTTGGGGGCGCTAGGAATTCACCCCTCCACTTT	TRBV7-2	-	TRBJ1-6	-
CASSPAGGLLEQYF	TGTGCCAGCTCACCAGCGGGGGGCCTCCTTGAGCAGTACTTC	TRBV18	few	TRBJ2-7	TRBD2
CSASANYGYTF	TGCAGCGCTTCGGCTAACTATGGCTACACCTTC	TRBV29-1	-	TRBJ1-2	-
CASSIGGSYNEQFF	TGCGCCAGCAGTATCGGCGGGTCCTACAATGAGCAGTTCTTC	TRBV5-1	-	TRBJ2-1	-
CASSQEGGGGYTF	TGTGCCAGCAGCCAAGAAGGGGGGGGTGGCTACACCTTC	TRBV4-2	many	TRBJ1-2	-
CASSLDLTSGGREQYF	TGTGCCAGCAGCTTAGATCTCACTAGCGGGGGGCGGGAGCAGTACTTC	TRBV11-2	few	TRBJ2-7	TRBD2
CASSPNGGGGTQYF	TGCGCCAGCAGCCCCAATGGCGGGGGGGGGACCCAGTACTTC	TRBV5-1	-	TRBJ2-5	TRBD2
CAISELRLAANTGELFF	TGTGCCATCAGTGAGCTAAGACTAGCGGCTAACACCGGGGAGCTGTTTTTT	TRBV10-3	-	TRBJ2-2	TRBD2
CASSQGTGAYNTGELFF	TGCGCCAGCAGCCAAGGAACAGGGGCTTATAACACCGGGGAGCTGTTTTTT	TRBV4-1	-	TRBJ2-2	TRBD1
CASRVSQGDQPQHF	TGTGCCAGCAGGGTATCACAGGGGGATCAGCCCCAGCATTTT	TRBV6-5	-	TRBJ1-5	TRBD1
CASSLQREEAFF	TGTGCCAGCTCACTTCAGCGGGAGGAAGCTTTCTTT	TRBV18	-	TRBJ1-1	-
CATARSSNTGELFF	TGTGCCACTGCGAGAAGTTCCAACACCGGGGAGCTGTTTTTT	TRBV6-4	once	TRBJ2-2	-
CASSPNRGRVHEQYF	TGTGCCAGCAGCCCTAACAGGGGGCGCGTACACGAGCAGTACTTC	TRBV7-8	-	TRBJ2-7	TRBD1
CASSTAGGSSGEQFF	TGTGCCAGCAGTACCGCGGGGGGGTCTTCGGGCGAGCAGTTCTTC	TRBV2	-	TRBJ2-1	TRBD2
CASLPLSTGMNTEAFF	TGTGCCAGCCTCCCATTGTCGACAGGGATGAACACTGAAGCTTTCTTT	TRBV11-2	-	TRBJ1-1	TRBD1
CASSSPLVAGPDTQYF	TGTGCCAGCAGTTCTCCCCTAGTAGCGGGACCCGATACGCAGTATTTT	TRBV28	-	TRBJ2-3	TRBD2
CASPKRGLNTEAFF	TGTGCCAGCCCGAAGCGGGGTCTGAACACTGAAGCTTTCTTT	TRBV6-5	-	TRBJ1-1	-
CASSYSLNQPQHF	TGTGCCAGCAGTTATTCCTTGAATCAGCCCCAGCATTTT	TRBV6-6	-	TRBJ1-5	-
CATSDHRGREGTGELFF	TGTGCCACCAGTGACCACAGGGGGCGCGAGGGCACCGGGGAGCTGTTTTTT	TRBV24-1	-	TRBJ2-2	TRBD1
CASRRGTAAGEQFF	TGTGCCAGCAGAAGGGGGACAGCGGCGGGTGAGCAGTTCTTC	TRBV11-2	few	TRBJ2-1	TRBD1
CASSLAGGALNTEAFF	TGCGCCAGCAGCTTGGCTGGGGGCGCCTTAAACACTGAAGCTTTCTTT	TRBV5-1	-	TRBJ1-1	-
CASSQVTQGFNEQFF	TGTGCCAGCAGCCAAGTAACGCAGGGTTTCAATGAGCAGTTCTTC	TRBV3-1/TRBV3-2	-	TRBJ2-1	-
CASSLQGARETQYF	TGCGCCAGCAGCTTACAGGGGGCGCGGGAGACCCAGTACTTC	TRBV5-1	-	TRBJ2-5	TRBD1
CASSQEMVTMVSYEQYF	TGCGCCAGCAGCCAAGAAATGGTAACAATGGTATCCTACGAGCAGTACTTC	TRBV4-1	once	TRBJ2-7	-
CASSEVGGTPAAFF	TGTGCCAGCAGTGAAGTCGGAGGGACGCCGGCGGCTTTCTTT	TRBV2	once	TRBJ1-1	-
CASSRQGKTEAFF	TGTGCCAGTAGTAGACAGGGGAAGACTGAAGCTTTCTTT	TRBV19	-	TRBJ1-1	TRBD1
CASSEMTGRTGELFF	TGTGCCAGCAGTGAAATGACAGGGCGAACCGGGGAGCTGTTTTTT	TRBV2	-	TRBJ2-2	TRBD1
CASSSGGSGSSYNEQFF	TGTGCCAGCAGCTCCGGCGGGTCGGGAAGCTCCTACAATGAGCAGTTCTTC	TRBV5-4	-	TRBJ2-1	-